The source of this TCR beta chain is a study of siplizumab effects on memory and regulatory T cells. Only in-frame clones appear in the TCRdb table, and some are missing; sequencing was by immunoSEQ multiplex PCR. The sample carries 65,000 to 90,000 clones, 93% recorded once. Germline lookup yields CDR1 LNHDA and CDR2 SQIVND (reference sequence). The CDR3 runs to 14 residues. V lost 8 bases to trimming and J lost 6 bases; unmatched junction nucleotides: 7. This clonotype originated in a human donor in good health. The sample taken for sequencing was CD8+ T cells sorted from blood. The rearrangement links TRBV19 to TRBJ2-7, with 13 bases identical to TRBD2. The CDR3 DNA is TGTGCCAGTTCGCCGACTAGCGGGGGGATCGAGCAGTACTTC. Protein sequence: CASSPTSGGIEQYF.